Below, 10 T cell receptor beta chains from the same sample are listed, as sequenced in a study of spatial heterogeneity in lung cancer. TCRdb used MiXCR to reprocess the 5' RACE reads, holding one entry per CDR3 protein. The top ten clones hold roughly 31% of a sample with under 6,000 distinct CDR3 sequences, over 7.5% of them seen once. As for time point: sample taken at primary tumor resection. Study-wide results and caveats: Expanded alpha and beta TCR counts within tumors tracked tumor mutation counts.

The antigens of these receptors remain unknown. This material consisted of lung tumor tissue, taken at surgery. The receptors were sampled from a male donor with early-stage non-small cell lung cancer.

This clonotype is medium-sized. This chain joins TRBV4-3 and TRBJ2-3; 8 bases fit TRBD2. The V gene's germline CDR1 is LGHNA and CDR2 YSLEER. J lost 2 bases, V lost 0 bases, and 10 bases had no gene match. This CDR3 spans 18 amino acids. The CDR3 nucleotides read TGCGCCAGCAGCCAAGATTGGGTTACTAGCGGCCCCACAGATACGCAGTATTTT. Amino acids: CASSQDWVTSGPTDTQYF.

This clonotype is medium-sized in the sample. The V gene is TRBV12-3 or TRBV12-4, the J gene TRBJ1-2, with 7 positions matching TRBD1. The CDR3 runs 14 residues. V gave up 6 bases and J gave up 4 bases; unmatched junction bases: 8. CDR3 in DNA: TGTGCCAGCAGCCTAGGGACAGAGAGCTATGGCTACACCTTC. This gives the protein CASSLGTESYGYTF.

CDR3 amino acids: CSAQNSGPRELFF. In DNA form, the CDR3 reads TGCAGTGCGCAGAACTCGGGCCCGCGGGAGCTGTTTTTT. The chain recombines TRBV20-1 with TRBJ2-2; D is unresolved. The germline V gene encodes CDR1 DFQATT and CDR2 SNEGSKA (reference sequence). V was clipped by 6 bases and J by 9 bases, with 17 bases between them. The CDR3 contains 13 residues.

The chain joins TRBV20-1 to TRBJ1-6; TRBD1 matches at 7 bases. The length of the CDR3 is 14 residues. With V trimmed by 6 bases and J by 9 bases, 11 bases remained unmatched. Germline loops: CDR1 DFQATT, CDR2 SNEGSKA (reference sequence). The CDR3 bases are TGCAGTGCACCGAACAGGGGAGAGGGTTCACCCCTCCACTTT. It translates to CSAPNRGEGSPLHF.

In its sample, this clonotype was seen a few times. The chain joins TRBV6-5 to TRBJ1-5, with 7 bases that match TRBD1. Unmatched junction bases numbered 8, after V lost 6 bases and J lost 6 bases. This CDR3 is built from 14 residues. Germline V CDR1 and CDR2: MNHEY, SVGAGI. This CDR3 is CASSLDRDGQPQHF. The CDR3 DNA sequence: TGTGCCAGCAGCCTTGACAGGGACGGTCAGCCCCAGCATTTT.

Many counts were recorded for this clonotype. The chain links TRBV20-1 to TRBJ2-5; D unclear. Germline CDR1 is DFQATT and CDR2 is SNEGSKA (reference sequence). V was cut by 3 bases and J by 4 bases, with 12 bases left in between. The CDR3 consists of 13 residues. The chain's CDR3 is CSASESLGETQYF. The CDR3 DNA is TGCAGTGCTAGTGAAAGCCTGGGAGAGACCCAGTACTTC.

The chain combines TRBV6-2 or TRBV6-3 with TRBJ1-1; D gene unclear. This CDR3 contains 14 residues. Trimming took 2 bases from V and 3 from J, leaving 10 bases between them. CDR1 is MNHEY and CDR2 is SVGEGT in the germline V gene. CDR3 sequence reads: CASSYKGSDTEAFF. CDR3 nucleotides: TGTGCCAGCAGTTACAAAGGGTCAGACACTGAAGCTTTCTTT.

This clonotype is medium-sized within its sample. DNA of the CDR3: TGTGCCAGCAGCTTAGCGCGTCTCAATGAGCAGTTCTTC. This codes for CASSLARLNEQFF. This rearrangement joins TRBV11-1 to TRBJ2-1; D not certain. The CDR3 is 13 amino acids. Germline V gene data show CDR1 as SGHAT and CDR2 as FQDESV (reference sequence). The V end lost 0 bases, the J end lost 6 bases, and 6 bases lay between the germline ends.

The V and J genes are TRBV19 and TRBJ2-1; 9 bases agree with TRBD2. Germline V gene sequence: CDR1 LNHDA, CDR2 SQIVND (reference sequence). Trimming cost V 2 bases and J 7 bases; bases outside gene matches: 9. The CDR3 extends over 16 amino acids. As DNA, the CDR3 is TGTGCCAGTAGTATAAAAGGCGGGGGGGCATTGAATGAGCAGTTCTTC. The encoded protein is CASSIKGGGALNEQFF.

This clonotype is judged medium-sized (0.01 to 0.1%). The rearrangement links TRBV6-5 to TRBJ1-1; 11 bases fit TRBD1. The CDR3 extends over 15 amino acids. The junction had 6 bases not matched to a gene; V was cut back by 5 bases and J by 4 bases. The V gene's germline CDR1 is MNHEY and CDR2 SVGAGI. The CDR3 is CASSRDRGEGTEAFF. Here the CDR3 DNA reads TGTGCCAGCAGTCGGGACAGGGGGGAAGGCACTGAAGCTTTCTTT.